This TCR beta chain was obtained from a study of cytomegalovirus exposure and HLA in healthy donors. This clone occurred a few times. The antigen remains unidentified. Use of 60 Vbeta and 13 Jbeta primers characterized the PCR. Using immunoSEQ multiplex PCR, the repertoire was profiled, and TCRdb retains in-frame clones only, with some absent. The table records under 150,000 clones, over 70% of them present only once. J lost 6 bases, V lost 0 bases, and 5 bases had no gene match. In germline, CDR1 is SGHRS, CDR2 YFSETQ. The CDR3 runs 16 residues. Study findings and constraints: Specificity for CMV antigens was confirmed in vitro for three of the CMV-associated chains.

The sample taken for sequencing was PBMCs. This sequence was found in a man between 18 and 29 years old in good health and CMV-seronegative. V and J are TRBV5-1 and TRBJ2-2, with 10 bases fitting TRBD2. The CDR3 here is CASSLVAGGQAGELFF. CDR3 in DNA: TGCGCCAGCAGCTTGGTAGCGGGGGGTCAAGCCGGGGAGCTGTTTTTT. The whole variable domain, filled in from reference TRBV5-1 and TRBJ2-2, reads KAGVTQTPRYLIKTRGQQVTLSCSPISGHRSVSWYQQTPGQGLQFLFEYFSETQRNKGNFPGRFSGRQFSNSRSEMNVSTLELGDSALYLCASSLVAGGQAGELFFGEGSRLTVL.